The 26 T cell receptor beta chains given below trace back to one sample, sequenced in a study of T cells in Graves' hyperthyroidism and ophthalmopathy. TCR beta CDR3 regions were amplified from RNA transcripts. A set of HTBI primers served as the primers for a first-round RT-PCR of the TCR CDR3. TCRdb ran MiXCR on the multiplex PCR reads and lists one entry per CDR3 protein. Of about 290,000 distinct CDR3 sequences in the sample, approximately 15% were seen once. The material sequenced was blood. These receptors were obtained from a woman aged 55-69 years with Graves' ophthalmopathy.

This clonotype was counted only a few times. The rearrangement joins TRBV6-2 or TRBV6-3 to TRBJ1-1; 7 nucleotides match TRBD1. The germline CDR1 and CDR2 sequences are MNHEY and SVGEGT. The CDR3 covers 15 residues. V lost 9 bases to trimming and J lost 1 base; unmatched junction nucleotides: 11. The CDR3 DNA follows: TGTGCCAGGTTTACAATGGGACAGCCGAACACTGAAGCTTTCTTT. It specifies CARFTMGQPNTEAFF.

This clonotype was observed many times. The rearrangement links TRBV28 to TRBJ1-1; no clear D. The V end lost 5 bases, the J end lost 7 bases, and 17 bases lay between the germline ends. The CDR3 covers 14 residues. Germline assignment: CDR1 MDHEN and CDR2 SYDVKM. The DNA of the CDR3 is TGTGCCAGCAGTCCTCTGAGGGAGCTTTATGAAGCTTTCTTT. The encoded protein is CASSPLRELYEAFF.

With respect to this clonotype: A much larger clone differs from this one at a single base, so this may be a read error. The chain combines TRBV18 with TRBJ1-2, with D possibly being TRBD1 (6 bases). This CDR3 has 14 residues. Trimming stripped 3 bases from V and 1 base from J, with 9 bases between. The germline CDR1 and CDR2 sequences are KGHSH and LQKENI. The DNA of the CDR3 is TGTGCCAGCTCACCCGGACAGATTAACTATGGCTACACCTTC. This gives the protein CASSPGQINYGYTF.

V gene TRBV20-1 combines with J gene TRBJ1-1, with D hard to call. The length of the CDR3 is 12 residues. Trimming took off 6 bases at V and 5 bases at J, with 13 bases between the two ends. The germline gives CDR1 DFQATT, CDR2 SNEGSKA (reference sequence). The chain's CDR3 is CSAELRWTEAFF. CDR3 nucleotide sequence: TGCAGTGCCGAACTGAGGTGGACTGAAGCTTTCTTT.

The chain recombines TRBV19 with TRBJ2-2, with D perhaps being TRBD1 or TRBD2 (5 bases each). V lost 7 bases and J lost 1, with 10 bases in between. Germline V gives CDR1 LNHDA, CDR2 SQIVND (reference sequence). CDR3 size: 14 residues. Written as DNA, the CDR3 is TGTGCCAGTAAAGGGGAGTGGAACACCGGGGAGCTGTTTTTT. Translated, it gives CASKGEWNTGELFF.

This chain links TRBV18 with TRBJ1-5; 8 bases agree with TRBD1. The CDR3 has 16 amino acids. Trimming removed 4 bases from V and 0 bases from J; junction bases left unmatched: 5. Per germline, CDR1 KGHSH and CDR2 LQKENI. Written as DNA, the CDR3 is TGTGCCAGCTCACTTACAGGGGGAGATAGCAATCAGCCCCAGCATTTT. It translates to CASSLTGGDSNQPQHF.

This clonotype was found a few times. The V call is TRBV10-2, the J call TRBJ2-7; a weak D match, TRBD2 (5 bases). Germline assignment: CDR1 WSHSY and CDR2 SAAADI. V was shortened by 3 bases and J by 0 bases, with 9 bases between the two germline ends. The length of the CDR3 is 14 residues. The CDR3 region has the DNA TGCGCCAGCAGTGATTGGACTTTCTCCTACGAGCAGTACTTC. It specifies CASSDWTFSYEQYF.

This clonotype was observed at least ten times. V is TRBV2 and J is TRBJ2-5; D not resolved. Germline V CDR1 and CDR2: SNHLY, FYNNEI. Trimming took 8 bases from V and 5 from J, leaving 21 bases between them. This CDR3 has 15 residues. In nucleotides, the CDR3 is TGTGCCAGCCGAGCCGCAGCCCGCCCTAGGGAGACCCAGTACTTC. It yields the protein CASRAAARPRETQYF. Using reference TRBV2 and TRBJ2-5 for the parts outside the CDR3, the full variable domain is EPEVTQTPSHQVTQMGQEVILRCVPISNHLYFYWYRQILGQKVEFLVSFYNNEISEKSEIFDDQFSVERPDGSNFTLKIRSTKLEDSAMYFCASRAAARPRETQYFGPGTRLLVL.

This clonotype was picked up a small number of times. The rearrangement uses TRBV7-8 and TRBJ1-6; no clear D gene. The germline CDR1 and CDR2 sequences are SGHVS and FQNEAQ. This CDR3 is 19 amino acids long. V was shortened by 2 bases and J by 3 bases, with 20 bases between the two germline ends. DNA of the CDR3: TGTGCCAGCAGCTTATATTTGGGCTCTACGGATTTCTATAATTCACCCCTCCACTTT. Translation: CASSLYLGSTDFYNSPLHF.

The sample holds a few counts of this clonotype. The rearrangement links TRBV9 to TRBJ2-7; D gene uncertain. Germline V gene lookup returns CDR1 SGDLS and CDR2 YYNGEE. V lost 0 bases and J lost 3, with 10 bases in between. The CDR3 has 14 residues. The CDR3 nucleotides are TGTGCCAGCAGCGTAGACCCTGGGGACTACGAGCAGTACTTC. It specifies CASSVDPGDYEQYF.

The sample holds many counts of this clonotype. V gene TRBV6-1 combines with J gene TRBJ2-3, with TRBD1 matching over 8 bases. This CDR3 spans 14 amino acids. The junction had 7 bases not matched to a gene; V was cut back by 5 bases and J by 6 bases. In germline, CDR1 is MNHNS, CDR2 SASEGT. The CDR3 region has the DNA TGTGCCAGCAGTCTACATAGGACAGGGGATACGCAGTATTTT. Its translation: CASSLHRTGDTQYF.

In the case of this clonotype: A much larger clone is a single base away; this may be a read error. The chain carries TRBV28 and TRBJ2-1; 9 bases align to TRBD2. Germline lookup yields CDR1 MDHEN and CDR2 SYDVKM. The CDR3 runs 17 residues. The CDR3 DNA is TGTGCCAGCCTTATAGCGGGAGTGGCTCCCCTCTACAGTGAGCAGTTCTTC. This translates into CASLIAGVAPLYSEQFF. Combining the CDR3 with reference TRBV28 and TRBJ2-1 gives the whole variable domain DVKVTQSSRYLVKRTGEKVFLECVQDMDHENMFWYRQDPGLGLRLIYFSYDVKMKEKGDIPEGYSVSREKKERFSLILESASTNQTSMYLCASLIAGVAPLYSEQFFGPGTRLTVL.

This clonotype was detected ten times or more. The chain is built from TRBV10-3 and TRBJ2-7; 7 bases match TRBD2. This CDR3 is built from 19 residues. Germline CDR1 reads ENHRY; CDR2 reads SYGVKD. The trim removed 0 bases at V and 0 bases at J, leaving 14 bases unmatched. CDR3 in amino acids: CAISESGTRSGTASYEQYF. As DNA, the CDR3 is TGTGCCATCAGTGAGTCCGGGACTCGGAGCGGGACTGCCTCCTACGAGCAGTACTTC.

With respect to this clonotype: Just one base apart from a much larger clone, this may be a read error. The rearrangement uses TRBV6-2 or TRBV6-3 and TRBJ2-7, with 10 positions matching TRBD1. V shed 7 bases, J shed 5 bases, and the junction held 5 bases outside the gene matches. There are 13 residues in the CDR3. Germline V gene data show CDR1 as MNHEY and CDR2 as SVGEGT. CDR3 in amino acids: CASTSGTGDEQYF. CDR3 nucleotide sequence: TGTGCCAGCACATCAGGGACAGGGGACGAGCAGTACTTC.

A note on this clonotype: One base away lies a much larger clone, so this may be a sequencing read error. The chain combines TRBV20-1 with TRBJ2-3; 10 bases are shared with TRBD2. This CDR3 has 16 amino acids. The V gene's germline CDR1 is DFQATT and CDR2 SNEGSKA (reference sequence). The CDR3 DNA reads TGCAGTGCTAGGGGGCTAGCGGGAGTTCGTACAGATACGCTGTATTTT. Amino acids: CSARGLAGVRTDTLYF.

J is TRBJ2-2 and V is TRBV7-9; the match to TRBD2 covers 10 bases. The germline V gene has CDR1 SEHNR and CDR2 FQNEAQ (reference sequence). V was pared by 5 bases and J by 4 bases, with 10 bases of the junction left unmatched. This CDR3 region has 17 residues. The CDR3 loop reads CASSPIGTSEFTGELFF. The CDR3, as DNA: TGTGCCAGCAGCCCAATTGGGACTAGCGAGTTCACCGGGGAGCTGTTTTTT.

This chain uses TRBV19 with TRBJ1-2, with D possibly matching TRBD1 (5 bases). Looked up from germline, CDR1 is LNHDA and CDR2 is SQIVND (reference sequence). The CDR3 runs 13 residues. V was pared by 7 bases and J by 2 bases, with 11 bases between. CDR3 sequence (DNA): TGTGCCAGTATTAGCGGGACCAACTATGGCTACACCTTC. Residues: CASISGTNYGYTF.

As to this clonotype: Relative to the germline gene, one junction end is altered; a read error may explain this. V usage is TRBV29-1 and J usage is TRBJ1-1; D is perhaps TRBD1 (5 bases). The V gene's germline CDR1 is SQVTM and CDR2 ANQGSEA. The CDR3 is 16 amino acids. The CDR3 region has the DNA TGCAGCGTTGAAGGAGGCCCAGGGACCATGAACACTGAAGCTCTCTTT. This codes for CSVEGGPGTMNTEALF. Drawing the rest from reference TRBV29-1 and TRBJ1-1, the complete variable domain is SAVISQKPSRDICQRGTSLTIQCQVDSQVTMMFWYRQQPGQSLTLIATANQGSEATYESGFVIDKFPISRPNLTFSTLTVSNMSPEDSSIYLCSVEGGPGTMNTEALFGQGTRLTVV.

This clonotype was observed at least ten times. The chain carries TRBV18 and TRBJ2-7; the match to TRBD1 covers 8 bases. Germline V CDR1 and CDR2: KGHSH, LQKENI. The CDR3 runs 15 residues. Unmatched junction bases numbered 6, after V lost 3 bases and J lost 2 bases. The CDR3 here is CASSPTGQGTYEQYF. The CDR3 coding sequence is TGTGCCAGCTCACCGACCGGACAGGGAACCTACGAGCAGTACTTC. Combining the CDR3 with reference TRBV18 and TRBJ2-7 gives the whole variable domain NAGVMQNPRHLVRRRGQEARLRCSPMKGHSHVYWYRQLPEEGLKFMVYLQKENIIDESGMPKERFSAEFPKEGPSILRIQQVVRGDSAAYFCASSPTGQGTYEQYFGPGTRLTVT.

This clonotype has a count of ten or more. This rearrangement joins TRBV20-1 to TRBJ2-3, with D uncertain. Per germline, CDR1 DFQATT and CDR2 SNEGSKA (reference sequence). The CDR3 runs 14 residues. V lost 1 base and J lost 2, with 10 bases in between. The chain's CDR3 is CSARAPDFTDTQYF. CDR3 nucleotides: TGCAGTGCTAGAGCACCAGATTTCACAGATACGCAGTATTTT.

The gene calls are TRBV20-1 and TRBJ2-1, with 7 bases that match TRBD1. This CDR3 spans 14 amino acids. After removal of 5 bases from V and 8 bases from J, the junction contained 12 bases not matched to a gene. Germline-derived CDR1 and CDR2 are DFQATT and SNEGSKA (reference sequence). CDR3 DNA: TGCAGTGCTGAGGACAGGCTAAAAAGGGATGAGCAGTTCTTC. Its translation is CSAEDRLKRDEQFF.

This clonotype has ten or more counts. The CDR3 is CASRGTDTNYGYTF. CDR3 DNA: TGTGCCAGCAGAGGGACAGATACTAACTATGGCTACACCTTC. The rearrangement links TRBV3-1 to TRBJ1-2, with 7 bases identical to TRBD1. Per germline, CDR1 LGHDT and CDR2 YNNKEL (reference sequence). The CDR3 length is 14 residues. Trimming removed 6 bases from V and 0 bases from J; junction bases left unmatched: 4.

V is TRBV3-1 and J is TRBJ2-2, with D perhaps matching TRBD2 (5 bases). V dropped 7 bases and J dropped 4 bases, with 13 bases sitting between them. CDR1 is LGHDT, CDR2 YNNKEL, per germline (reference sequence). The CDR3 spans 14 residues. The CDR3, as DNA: TGTGCCAGCACGACATACCGGGGCACCGGGGAGCTGTTTTTT. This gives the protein CASTTYRGTGELFF.

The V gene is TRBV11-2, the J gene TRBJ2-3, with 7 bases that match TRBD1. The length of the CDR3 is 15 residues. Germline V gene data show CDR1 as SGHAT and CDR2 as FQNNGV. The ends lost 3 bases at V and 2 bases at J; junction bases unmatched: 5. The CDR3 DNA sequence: TGTGCCAGCAGCTTTACAGGGGCCCACACAGATACGCAGTATTTT. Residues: CASSFTGAHTDTQYF.

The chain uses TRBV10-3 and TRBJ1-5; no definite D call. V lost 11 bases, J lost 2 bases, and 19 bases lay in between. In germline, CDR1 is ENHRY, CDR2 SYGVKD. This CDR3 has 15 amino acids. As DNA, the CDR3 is TGTGCCGCCTCCGCGGGGATTGGGGGCAATCAGCCCCAGCATTTT. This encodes CAASAGIGGNQPQHF.

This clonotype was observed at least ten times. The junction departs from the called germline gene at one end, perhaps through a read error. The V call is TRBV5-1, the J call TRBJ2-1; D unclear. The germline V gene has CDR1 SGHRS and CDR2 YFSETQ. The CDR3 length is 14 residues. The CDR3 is CASSLGGSYNEQFF. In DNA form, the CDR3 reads TGTGCCAGCAGTTTGGGTGGTTCCTACAATGAGCAGTTCTTC.